The clone carrying this T cell receptor beta chain was seen at least ten times. The target antigen is unknown. The data originate from a study of T-cell reconstitution after alpha-beta-depleted transplantation in children. General study points: Diversity and T-cell counts at one year after transplant derived mostly from new T cells. Some patients owed their high day-60 TCRbeta diversity to surviving recipient T cells and thymic progenitors. The origin of alpha-beta T cells about two months after transplant was reportedly several hundred expanded graft clones.

Construction of the TCRbeta library involved unique molecular identifiers. TCRdb used MiXCR to reprocess the PCR reads, holding one entry per CDR3 protein. The repertoire has under 850,000 distinct CDR3 sequences, about 12% of them found once; the top ten carry about 0.77%. With 7 bases clipped from V and 1 base from J, the junction kept 3 bases outside the gene matches. CDR1 is SQVTM, CDR2 ANQGSEA, per germline. CDR3 length: 13 residues. The rearrangement links TRBV29-1 to TRBJ2-2, with 7 bases lining up with TRBD1. This material consisted of PBMCs, taken before TCRalphabeta/CD19-depleted stem cell transplant. This TCR was sampled from a girl aged 2 to 10 with congenital amegakaryocytic thrombocytopenia, due to receive a stem cell transplant. The CDR3 bases are TGCAGCGCCGGGACAGAGAACACCGGGGAGCTGTTTTTT. Translated, it gives CSAGTENTGELFF.